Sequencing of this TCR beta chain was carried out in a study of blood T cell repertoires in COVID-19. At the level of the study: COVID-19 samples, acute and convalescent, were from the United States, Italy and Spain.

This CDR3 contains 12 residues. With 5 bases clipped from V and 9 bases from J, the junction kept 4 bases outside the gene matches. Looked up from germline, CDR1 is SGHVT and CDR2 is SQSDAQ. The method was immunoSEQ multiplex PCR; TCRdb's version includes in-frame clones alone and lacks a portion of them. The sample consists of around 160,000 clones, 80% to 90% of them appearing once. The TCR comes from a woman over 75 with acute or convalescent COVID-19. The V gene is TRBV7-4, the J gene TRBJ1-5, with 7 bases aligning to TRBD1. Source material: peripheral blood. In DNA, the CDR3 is TGTGCCAGCAGCCCCGACAGGGCGCCCCAGCATTTT. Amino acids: CASSPDRAPQHF.